This record concerns one T cell receptor (beta chain) sequence. Its antigen is still unknown. The data were obtained in a study of OX40 agonist ivuxolimab in advanced cancers. TCRdb's table, derived via immunoSEQ multiplex PCR, lists solely in-frame clones and lacks some. The table records roughly 68,000 clones, 86% of them present only once. CDR1 and CDR2 (germline): SEHNR, FQNEAQ (reference sequence). This CDR3 contains 16 residues. Trimming removed 2 bases from V and 0 bases from J, with 14 bases in between. Whole-study findings and limits: The study found among the lowest clonal expansion in partial responders at 0.1-3.0 mg/kg. The authors did not determine the antigen specificity of the expanded peripheral T cells. CD4+ T cells averaged fewer expanded clones than CD8+ T cells.

Patients who had autoimmune disease history or got systemic immunosuppression were left out. The specimen comprised CD4+ or CD8+ T cells sorted from blood, sampled in a trial of the OX40 agonist ivuxolimab. This rearrangement joins TRBV7-9 to TRBJ2-7; D unclear. The sequence came from an adult with an advanced solid tumor such as melanoma, head and neck, liver or kidney cancer. The DNA for the CDR3 is TGTGCCAGCAGCTTAACTGAGTTCCAGAGCTCCTACGAGCAGTACTTC. Its translation: CASSLTEFQSSYEQYF.